This TCR beta chain was sequenced in a study of neurological immune-mediated disorders. Study conclusions and caveats: None of the CDR3 amino acid sequences found in expanded clones was shared across subjects. This suggests that the TCR-beta repertoires were private in all groups.

The CDR3 consists of 16 residues. Germline V gene lookup returns CDR1 MNHNY and CDR2 SVGAGI (reference sequence). The junction had 7 bases not matched to a gene; V was cut back by 0 bases and J by 2 bases. Ten or more counts support this clonotype. What it recognizes is unknown. TCRdb redid the calling of the 5' RACE reads with MiXCR, one entry per CDR3 protein. The data hold about 24,000 distinct CDR3 sequences, with about 6.3% observed a single time. The TCR was taken from a woman aged 35 to 49 in good health. The J gene is TRBJ2-7, the V gene TRBV6-6, with TRBD1 matching over 7 bases. Sequencing was performed on PBMCs. CDR3 region: CASSYSHTGATYEQYF. CDR3 nucleotide sequence: TGTGCCAGCAGTTACTCCCATACAGGGGCCACCTACGAGCAGTACTTC.